This TCR beta chain was recovered during a study of CD8 T cells in Susac syndrome. Turning to the study itself: Intravenous immunoglobulin alone or corticosteroids were being given to patients with Susac syndrome at blood draw, unless they were therapy-naive.

Sequencing targeted TCR beta in blood CD8+ and CD4+ T cells. Germline values: CDR1 SNHLY, CDR2 FYNNEI. The CDR3 is made up of 13 amino acids. V gave up 4 bases and J gave up 1 base, with 7 bases separating them. When the RNA was reverse transcribed, random hexamers were used with an input of about 0.5 to 1 ug. Amplification of TCR beta CDR3 across 54 Vbeta and 13 Jbeta was performed with immunoSEQ multiplex PCR. TCRdb used MiXCR to reprocess the immunoSEQ multiplex PCR reads, holding one entry per CDR3 protein. The sample holds about 130,000 distinct CDR3 sequences, more than 85% seen once. Input material: CD8+ T cells from PBMCs. This chain joins TRBV2 and TRBJ1-1, with D unresolved. The receptor comes from a human donor with Susac syndrome. The CDR3 spells CASSATQNTEAFF. CDR3 nucleotides: TGTGCCAGCAGTGCTACACAGAACACTGAAGCTTTCTTT.